A single sample gave rise to the 21 T cell receptor beta chains below, sequenced in a study of T cell responses to AZD1222 COVID-19 vaccine. Repertoires were generated with immunoSEQ multiplex PCR, while TCRdb's copy carries only in-frame clones and drops some. The sample contains fewer than 55,000 clones, more than 80% of which appear only once. The input for sequencing was peripheral blood, taken on day 0 of AZD1222 vaccination. All receptors derive from an adult in good health.

The gene calls are TRBV6-1 and TRBJ1-1; D is uncertain. Germline assignment: CDR1 MNHNS and CDR2 SASEGT. The CDR3 extends over 13 amino acids. The ends were cut back, 1 base at V and 5 bases at J, with 8 bases in the middle. CDR3 coding DNA: TGTGCCAGCAGTGAAGGGTGGGAGACTGAAGCTTTCTTT. Protein: CASSEGWETEAFF.

The chain links TRBV10-1 to TRBJ2-3; possibly TRBD2 for D (6 bases). V was trimmed by 4 bases and J by 2 bases, leaving 16 bases between them. The CDR3 is made up of 16 amino acids. The V gene's germline CDR1 is WNHNN and CDR2 SYGVQD (reference sequence). CDR3: CASSATGDWDTDTQYF. The CDR3 nucleotides are TGCGCCAGCAGTGCGACTGGGGACTGGGACACAGATACGCAGTATTTT.

Only a few counts were recorded for this clone. The chain recombines TRBV5-5 with TRBJ1-3, with unresolved D. Germline CDR1 reads SGHKS; CDR2 reads YYEKEE (reference sequence). With 4 bases removed from V and 2 bases from J, the gap between germline ends came to 10 bases. There are 14 residues in the CDR3. The CDR3 loop is CASSVAGTGNTIYF. CDR3 DNA sequence: TGTGCCAGCAGCGTCGCCGGGACTGGAAACACCATATATTTT.

This chain links TRBV15 with TRBJ1-2; D is uncertain. This CDR3 is 15 amino acids long. The V gene's germline CDR1 is LNHNV and CDR2 YYDKDF (reference sequence). V lost 3 bases and J lost 4, with 15 bases in between. DNA of the CDR3: TGTGCCACCAGCAGGGAGGAAGGGTCTACCTATGGCTACACCTTC. Its protein is CATSREEGSTYGYTF.

This clone has only a few counts. The chain combines TRBV27 with TRBJ2-1, with no clear D. The CDR3 contains 14 residues. CDR1 is MNHEY and CDR2 is SMNVEV in the germline V gene (reference sequence). Trimming cost V 2 bases and J 5 bases, with 10 bases left between them. CDR3 sequence (DNA): TGTGCCAGCAGTTTACTTGGGCAGCACAATGAGCAGTTCTTC. This gives the protein CASSLLGQHNEQFF.

This clone was seen a few times. This chain uses TRBV11-2 with TRBJ1-1, with D perhaps matching TRBD1 (5 bases). V was pared by 5 bases and J by 1 base, with 14 bases between. This CDR3 is built from 15 residues. Germline V lookup: CDR1 SGHAT, CDR2 FQNNGV. CDR3 DNA sequence: TGTGCCAGCAGCGGACCCCAGGGTAAGAACACTGAAGCTTTCTTT. This gives the protein CASSGPQGKNTEAFF.

The CDR3 sequence: CAWRNRDRGSSGANVLTF. The CDR3 DNA follows: TGTGCCTGGAGAAACCGGGACAGGGGAAGCTCTGGGGCCAACGTCCTGACTTTC. This rearrangement joins TRBV30 to TRBJ2-6; 10 bases are a match to TRBD1. CDR1 is GTSNPN and CDR2 is SVGIG in the germline V gene (reference sequence). Trimming removed 3 bases from V and 0 bases from J; junction bases left unmatched: 8. The CDR3 length is 18 residues.

The V and J genes are TRBV3-1 (or the pseudogene TRBV3-2) and TRBJ1-2; 9 nucleotides align to TRBD1. Germline loops: CDR1 LGHDT, CDR2 YNNKEL (reference sequence). This CDR3 spans 14 amino acids. Losses at the gene ends were 5 bases for V and 8 bases for J; bases not matched to a gene: 9. The CDR3 DNA reads as TGTGCCAGCAGCGCCCGGGACAGGGCGGGAGGCTACACCTTC. Encoded protein: CASSARDRAGGYTF.

The chain uses TRBV9 and TRBJ2-7; 10 nucleotides align to TRBD2. Germline CDR1 is SGDLS and CDR2 is YYNGEE. V dropped 4 bases and J dropped 4; count of bases not matched to a gene: 5. The CDR3 is 14 residues long. Here the CDR3 DNA reads TGTGCCAGCAGCCCCCTGACTAGCGGGTACGAGCAGTACTTC. It codes for CASSPLTSGYEQYF.

This chain uses TRBV3-1 (or the pseudogene TRBV3-2) with TRBJ2-3, with TRBD2 identical over 10 bases. Germline CDR1 is LGHDT and CDR2 is YNNKEL (reference sequence). V shed 2 bases, J shed 2 bases, and the junction held 1 base outside the gene matches. The CDR3 contains 15 residues. The CDR3 region is CASSQTSGNTDTQYF. CDR3 in DNA: TGTGCCAGCAGCCAAACTAGCGGGAACACAGATACGCAGTATTTT.

V gene TRBV27 combines with J gene TRBJ1-5, with a possible D match to TRBD1 (5 bases). The CDR3 is 15 residues long. Germline loops: CDR1 MNHEY, CDR2 SMNVEV (reference sequence). V was trimmed by 2 bases and J by 7 bases, leaving 15 bases between them. CDR3 sequence reads: CASSLEGQGRQPQHF. CDR3 sequence (DNA): TGTGCCAGCAGTTTAGAAGGGCAGGGAAGACAGCCCCAGCATTTT.

The chain couples TRBV7-2 to TRBJ1-1, with a weak D call TRBD1 (6 bases). CDR3 length: 16 amino acids. The ends were cut back, 0 bases at V and 5 bases at J, with 16 bases in the middle. From germline, CDR1 is SGHTA and CDR2 FQGNSA. The CDR3 is CASSLARNRVGTEAFF. Here the CDR3 DNA reads TGTGCCAGCAGCTTAGCCCGGAACAGGGTGGGGACTGAAGCTTTCTTT. Looking up the rest from reference TRBV7-2 and TRBJ1-1 gives the full variable domain: GAGVSQSPSNKVTEKGKDVELRCDPISGHTALYWYRQSLGQGLEFLIYFQGNSAPDKSGLPSDRFSAERTGGSVSTLTIQRTQQEDSAVYLCASSLARNRVGTEAFFGQGTRLTVV.

The chain carries TRBV2 and TRBJ2-1; 7 nucleotides match TRBD1. V was pared by 7 bases and J by 3 bases, with 9 bases of the junction left unmatched. The CDR3 sequence is 15 residues long. Germline loops: CDR1 SNHLY, CDR2 FYNNEI. CDR3 nucleotides: TGTGCCAGCAAAAGGGACAGTTGGGGCTACAATGAGCAGTTCTTC. Translation gives CASKRDSWGYNEQFF.

The J gene is TRBJ1-5, the V gene TRBV6-1, with unresolved D. Trimming left V 0 bases short and J 9 bases short, with 15 bases between. The germline gives CDR1 MNHNS, CDR2 SASEGT. This CDR3 spans 15 amino acids. This CDR3 reads CASSEASTAGTPQHF. The CDR3 nucleotides are TGTGCCAGCAGTGAAGCATCGACCGCCGGCACGCCCCAGCATTTT.

This rearrangement joins TRBV7-2 to TRBJ2-1; D call uncertain. The CDR3 contains 15 residues. Germline CDR1 is SGHTA and CDR2 is FQGNSA. V was shortened by 2 bases and J by 4 bases, with 12 bases between the two germline ends. The CDR3 DNA follows: TGTGCCAGCAGCTTATCAGGTCTTCCATACAATGAGCAGTTCTTC. It encodes CASSLSGLPYNEQFF.

The rearrangement links TRBV2 to TRBJ1-6; 8 nucleotides match TRBD1. Germline V CDR1 and CDR2: SNHLY, FYNNEI. CDR3 length: 16 residues. V lost 6 bases to trimming and J lost 0 bases; unmatched junction nucleotides: 4. CDR3 DNA: TGTGCCAGCAGCGACAGGGGAAGCTCCTATAATTCACCCCTCCACTTT. It encodes CASSDRGSSYNSPLHF.

The rearrangement joins TRBV12-3 or TRBV12-4 to TRBJ1-1, with D unresolved. V was cut by 6 bases and J by 5 bases, with 13 bases left in between. The CDR3 is 13 residues long. The CDR3 sequence is CASSPGWETEAFF. The CDR3 nucleotides are TGTGCCAGCAGCCCCGGGTGGGAAACTGAAGCTTTCTTT.

The chain employs TRBV24-1 and TRBJ2-5; 12 bases are a match to TRBD2. CDR1 is KGHDR and CDR2 is SFDVKD in the germline V gene. Trimming at V came to 1 base and at J to 4 bases, leaving 9 bases not matched to a gene. This CDR3 region has 18 residues. CDR3: CATSDFKASGRGGETQYF. CDR3 sequence (DNA): TGTGCCACCAGTGATTTTAAGGCTAGCGGGAGGGGGGGAGAGACCCAGTACTTC.

This clone was recorded once. The chain couples TRBV7-9 to TRBJ1-1; no clear D gene. Germline assignment: CDR1 SEHNR and CDR2 FQNEAQ (reference sequence). Trimming took 4 bases from V and 9 from J, leaving 9 bases between them. There are 11 residues in the CDR3. In DNA, the CDR3 is TGTGCCAGCAGCTCGACTGAGAAAGCTTTCTTT. Translation: CASSSTEKAFF.

A single count supports this clone. The J gene is TRBJ2-5, the V gene TRBV6-2 or TRBV6-3; D perhaps matches TRBD2 (6 bases). Germline assignment: CDR1 MNHEY and CDR2 SVGEGT. Trimming took 5 bases from V and 5 from J, leaving 18 bases between them. CDR3 length equals 15 residues. DNA for the CDR3: TGTGCCAGCAGTCCCATCGGCGGCCGGGGGGAGACCCAGTACTTC. Translated: CASSPIGGRGETQYF.

This clone was counted a single time. CDR3 protein: CASSPDSDNEQFF. The CDR3, as DNA: TGTGCCAGCAGTCCGGACTCAGACAATGAGCAGTTCTTC. The chain couples TRBV3-1 (or the pseudogene TRBV3-2) to TRBJ2-1; D may be TRBD2 (5 bases). The germline V gene has CDR1 LGHDT and CDR2 YNNKEL (reference sequence). The CDR3 length is 13 residues. V was trimmed by 6 bases and J by 5 bases, leaving 11 bases between them.